These 18 T cell receptor beta chains came from one sample sequenced in a study of blood T cell repertoires in COVID-19. Only in-frame clones appear in the TCRdb table, and some are missing; sequencing was by immunoSEQ multiplex PCR. Seen here are hundreds of thousands of clones, roughly 90% observed once, and the top ten hold around 3%. The sequenced sample was peripheral blood. All receptors come from a woman under 40 with COVID-19, enrolled during active disease.

The rearrangement uses TRBV13 and TRBJ2-3, with 7 bases that match TRBD2. Germline values: CDR1 PRHDT, CDR2 FYEKMQ (reference sequence). V was clipped by 4 bases and J by 2 bases; unmatched bases: 6. This CDR3 has 15 amino acids. The CDR3 nucleotides read TGTGCCAGCAGCTCCAGCGGGGTTCCCACAGATACGCAGTATTTT. It encodes CASSSSGVPTDTQYF. The whole variable domain, remainder taken from reference TRBV13 and TRBJ2-3, is AAGVIQSPRHLIKEKRETATLKCYPIPRHDTVYWYQQGPGQDPQFLISFYEKMQSDKGSIPDRFSAQQFSDYHSELNMSSLELGDSALYFCASSSSGVPTDTQYFGPGTRLTVL.

V usage is TRBV28 and J usage is TRBJ1-2; 9 nucleotides agree with TRBD1. V lost 2 bases to trimming and J lost 3 bases; unmatched junction nucleotides: 4. The germline CDR1 and CDR2 sequences are MDHEN and SYDVKM. This CDR3 comprises 15 residues. In DNA, the CDR3 is TGTGCCAGCAGTTTACGGACAGGGGTGGACTATGGCTACACCTTC. Its translation: CASSLRTGVDYGYTF.

The chain is built from TRBV6-1 and TRBJ1-5; the D gene is possibly TRBD1 (6 bases). Germline V CDR1 and CDR2: MNHNS, SASEGT. CDR3 length: 14 residues. V shed 0 bases and J shed 7 bases, with 10 bases lying between them. CDR3 amino acids: CASSEARTGQPQHF. CDR3 in DNA: TGTGCCAGCAGTGAAGCGCGTACAGGGCAGCCCCAGCATTTT.

This rearrangement joins TRBV7-9 to TRBJ2-7; D gene unclear. The CDR3 has 15 amino acids. Germline V gene lookup returns CDR1 SEHNR and CDR2 FQNEAQ (reference sequence). Trimming left V 4 bases short and J 5 bases short, with 18 bases between. CDR3 sequence: CASSSSMLPEDEQYF. The CDR3 region has the DNA TGTGCCAGCAGCTCCTCGATGCTTCCAGAGGACGAGCAGTACTTC.

The chain employs TRBV29-1 and TRBJ1-1, with D tentatively TRBD1 (5 bases). Germline assignment: CDR1 SQVTM and CDR2 ANQGSEA. V was pared by 4 bases and J by 1 base, with 10 bases between. The CDR3 totals 13 residues. CDR3 sequence reads: CSVVGQPNTEAFF. As DNA, the CDR3 is TGCAGCGTTGTCGGACAACCGAACACTGAAGCTTTCTTT.

V gene TRBV5-4 combines with J gene TRBJ1-4, with a weak D call TRBD1 (6 bases). From germline, CDR1 is SGHNT and CDR2 YYREEE (reference sequence). The germline V and J ends were trimmed by 10 bases and 6 bases, with 19 bases remaining between them. The CDR3 spans 14 residues. As DNA, the CDR3 is TGTGCCGGATCGAGGGGGGGCGCCGATGAAAAACTGTTTTTT. Protein product: CAGSRGGADEKLFF.

The V gene is TRBV7-6, the J gene TRBJ1-3; D gene uncertain. In germline, CDR1 is SGHVS, CDR2 FNYEAQ. CDR3 length: 15 amino acids. The V end lost 4 bases, the J end lost 3 bases, and 13 bases lay between the germline ends. CDR3 in DNA: TGTGCCAGCAGCTCATCAGGTCTAATTGGAAACACCATATATTTT. It is translated as CASSSSGLIGNTIYF.

The chain employs TRBV10-3 and TRBJ2-1, with TRBD2 matching over 9 bases. Germline CDR1 and CDR2: ENHRY and SYGVKD. V lost 3 bases to trimming and J lost 0 bases; unmatched junction nucleotides: 3. The CDR3 extends over 16 amino acids. The chain's CDR3 is CAISDISGSSYNEQFF. For the CDR3, the DNA is TGTGCCATCAGTGACATTAGCGGGAGCTCCTACAATGAGCAGTTCTTC.

The J gene is TRBJ1-6, the V gene TRBV12-3 or TRBV12-4; no reliable D call. CDR3 length equals 12 residues. Trimming took off 6 bases at V and 7 bases at J, with 7 bases between the two ends. The CDR3 loop reads CASSTQNSPLHF. The CDR3 bases are TGTGCCAGCAGCACTCAAAATTCACCCCTCCACTTT.

This rearrangement joins TRBV12-5 to TRBJ2-3; 7 bases match TRBD1. The CDR3 extends over 15 amino acids. Losses at the gene ends were 1 base for V and 2 bases for J; bases not matched to a gene: 3. Germline CDR1 and CDR2: LGHNT and FRNRAP. Here the CDR3 reads CASGLGTGATDTQYF. CDR3 nucleotide sequence: TGTGCTAGTGGTTTGGGGACAGGCGCCACAGATACGCAGTATTTT.

The J gene is TRBJ2-2, the V gene TRBV6-5, with D perhaps TRBD1 (5 bases). The germline V gene has CDR1 MNHEY and CDR2 SVGAGI. The CDR3 contains 14 residues. Trimming pared 5 bases from V and 5 bases from J, leaving 12 bases between. The CDR3 DNA follows: TGTGCCAGCAGTAGACCGCAGGGTACCGGGGAGCTGTTTTTT. This gives the protein CASSRPQGTGELFF.

The V call is TRBV30, the J call TRBJ2-2; maybe TRBD2 (5 bases). V was shortened by 0 bases and J by 4 bases, with 12 bases between the two germline ends. This CDR3 has 15 amino acids. The germline CDR1 and CDR2 sequences are GTSNPN and SVGIG (reference sequence). In nucleotides, the CDR3 is TGTGCCTGGAGTGTCGGCGGGTCGGGCACCGGGGAGCTGTTTTTT. It specifies CAWSVGGSGTGELFF.

This chain connects TRBV21-1 to TRBJ2-7; the D call of TRBD2 is as the table states it, not checked on the DNA. TRBV21-1 is labeled a pseudogene. This CDR3 has 16 amino acids. The CDR3 sequence is CASSRKAGLASYEQYV. Here the CDR3 DNA reads TGTGCCAGCAGCAGAAAGGCGGGACTAGCTTCCTACGAGCAGTACGTC.

This chain's CDR3 is CAIKGRGELFF. For the CDR3, the DNA is TGTGCCATCAAAGGGAGGGGGGAGCTGTTTTTT. The chain links TRBV10-3 to TRBJ2-2; D possibly corresponds to TRBD2 (6 bases). Germline V gene sequence: CDR1 ENHRY, CDR2 SYGVKD. CDR3 length equals 11 residues. V was trimmed by 7 bases and J by 8 bases, leaving 8 bases between them.

The chain links TRBV29-1 to TRBJ2-1; 15 nucleotides match TRBD2. The V gene end was trimmed by 7 bases and the J gene end by 8 bases; junction bases not matched to a gene: 9. The CDR3 has 15 amino acids. Per germline, CDR1 SQVTM and CDR2 ANQGSEA. The CDR3: CSGSRTSGGADEQFF. CDR3 DNA: TGCAGCGGCTCCCGGACTAGCGGGGGGGCAGATGAGCAGTTCTTC.

V and J are TRBV4-1 and TRBJ1-4; 8 bases agree with TRBD1. CDR1 is MGHRA, CDR2 YSYEKL, per germline. V gave up 2 bases and J gave up 5 bases; unmatched junction bases: 10. The CDR3 has 17 amino acids. The CDR3 protein is CASSQLWKGQVNEKLFF. The CDR3 region has the DNA TGCGCCAGCAGCCAACTATGGAAGGGACAGGTCAATGAAAAACTGTTTTTT.

This rearrangement joins TRBV28 to TRBJ2-1, with 12 bases fitting TRBD2. V shed 3 bases, J shed 7 bases, and the junction held 7 bases outside the gene matches. The CDR3 contains 16 residues. Per the germline V gene, CDR1 is MDHEN and CDR2 is SYDVKM. The CDR3 nucleotides are TGTGCCAGCAGTTTCCCGGCTAGCGGGGGGGCGAATGAGCAGTTCTTC. This sequence encodes CASSFPASGGANEQFF.

The chain recombines TRBV4-3 with TRBJ2-3; 12 bases agree with TRBD2. Per the germline V gene, CDR1 is LGHNA and CDR2 is YSLEER. The CDR3 loop spans 16 amino acids. Losses at the gene ends were 2 bases for V and 6 bases for J; bases not matched to a gene: 6. The CDR3 here is CASSQWTSGVLDTQYF. Written as DNA, the CDR3 is TGCGCCAGCAGCCAATGGACTAGCGGGGTATTGGATACGCAGTATTTT.